The text below deals with one T cell receptor (beta chain). Germline CDR1 is MNHNS and CDR2 is SASEGT. V was shortened by 7 bases and J by 6 bases, with 12 bases between the two germline ends. The CDR3 extends over 12 amino acids. PCR amplification relied on 60 Vbeta primers (plus 13 Jbeta primers). The repertoire was sequenced with immunoSEQ multiplex PCR; TCRdb's copy has only in-frame clones and lacks some. In the table there are approximately 87,000 clones, under 90% of which are singletons. This sample is drawn from a study of cytomegalovirus exposure and HLA in healthy donors. As for the study in general: Researchers previously reported finding roughly 120 million unique TCR beta sequences from roughly 180 million T cells.

The origin of this receptor is a woman aged 70 to 79 in good health and CMV-seropositive. Sequencing was done on a sample of PBMCs. The chain has TRBV6-1 and TRBJ1-2; D is unresolved. CDR3 in amino acids: CASTQGGDGYTF. In nucleotides, the CDR3 is TGTGCCAGCACTCAAGGCGGGGATGGCTACACCTTC.